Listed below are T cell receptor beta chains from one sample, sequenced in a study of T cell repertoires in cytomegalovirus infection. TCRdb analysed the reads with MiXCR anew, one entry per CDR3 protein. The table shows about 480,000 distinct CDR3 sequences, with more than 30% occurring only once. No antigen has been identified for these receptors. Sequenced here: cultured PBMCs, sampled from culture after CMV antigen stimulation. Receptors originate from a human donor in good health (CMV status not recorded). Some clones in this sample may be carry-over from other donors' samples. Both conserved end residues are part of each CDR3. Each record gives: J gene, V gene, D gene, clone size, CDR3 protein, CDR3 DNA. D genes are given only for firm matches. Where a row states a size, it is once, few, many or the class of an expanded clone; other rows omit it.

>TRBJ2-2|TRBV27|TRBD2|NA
CASSSGLAVGELFF
TGTGCCAGCAGTTCGGGACTAGCGGTCGGGGAGCTGTTTTTT
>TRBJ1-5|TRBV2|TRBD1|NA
CASSGTGALGPQHF
TGTGCCAGCAGTGGGACAGGGGCCCTGGGGCCCCAGCATTTT
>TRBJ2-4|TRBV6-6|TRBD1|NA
CASNFRQGHGAKNIQYF
TGTGCCAGCAATTTCAGACAGGGCCACGGAGCCAAAAACATTCAGTACTTC
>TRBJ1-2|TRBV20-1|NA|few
CSANLSWGYTF
TGCAGTGCTAACCTCAGCTGGGGCTACACCTTC
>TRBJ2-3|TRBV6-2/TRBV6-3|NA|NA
CASSYVGGVNTQYF
TGTGCCAGCAGTTACGTCGGGGGCGTGAATACGCAGTATTTT
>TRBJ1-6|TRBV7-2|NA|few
CASSPIDRRINSPLHF
TGTGCCAGCAGCCCAATTGACAGGCGGATCAATTCACCCCTCCACTTT
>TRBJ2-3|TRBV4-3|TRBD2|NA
CASSHDRPSGIVFSPDTQYF
TGCGCCAGCAGCCATGACCGCCCTAGCGGGATTGTATTCTCGCCAGATACGCAGTATTTT
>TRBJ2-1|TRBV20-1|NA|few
CSGSPPLKEQFF
TGCAGTGGGTCCCCTCCCTTAAAGGAGCAGTTCTTC
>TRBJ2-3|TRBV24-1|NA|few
CATSDRRGSVTDTQYF
TGTGCCACCAGTGACCGTCGGGGCTCCGTCACAGATACGCAGTATTTT
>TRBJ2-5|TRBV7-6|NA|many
CASSLQGPQETQYF
TGTGCCAGCAGCTTACAAGGGCCCCAAGAGACCCAGTACTTC
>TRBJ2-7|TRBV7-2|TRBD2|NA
CASIGTSGSVNEQYF
TGTGCCTCAATAGGGACTAGCGGGAGTGTCAACGAGCAGTACTTC
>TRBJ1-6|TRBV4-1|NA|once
CASSQEQWRVGSPLHF
TGCGCCAGCAGCCAAGAGCAGTGGAGGGTTGGTTCACCCCTCCACTTT
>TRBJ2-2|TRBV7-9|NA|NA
CASTPEGPGELFF
TGTGCCAGCACCCCTGAGGGGCCCGGGGAGCTGTTTTTT
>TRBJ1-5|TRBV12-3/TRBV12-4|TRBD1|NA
CASSFPGGSNQPQHF
TGTGCCAGCAGTTTTCCAGGGGGGTCCAATCAGCCCCAGCATTTT
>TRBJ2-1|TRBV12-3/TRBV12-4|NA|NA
CASSLWEYNEQFF
TGTGCCAGCAGTTTGTGGGAATACAATGAGCAGTTCTTC